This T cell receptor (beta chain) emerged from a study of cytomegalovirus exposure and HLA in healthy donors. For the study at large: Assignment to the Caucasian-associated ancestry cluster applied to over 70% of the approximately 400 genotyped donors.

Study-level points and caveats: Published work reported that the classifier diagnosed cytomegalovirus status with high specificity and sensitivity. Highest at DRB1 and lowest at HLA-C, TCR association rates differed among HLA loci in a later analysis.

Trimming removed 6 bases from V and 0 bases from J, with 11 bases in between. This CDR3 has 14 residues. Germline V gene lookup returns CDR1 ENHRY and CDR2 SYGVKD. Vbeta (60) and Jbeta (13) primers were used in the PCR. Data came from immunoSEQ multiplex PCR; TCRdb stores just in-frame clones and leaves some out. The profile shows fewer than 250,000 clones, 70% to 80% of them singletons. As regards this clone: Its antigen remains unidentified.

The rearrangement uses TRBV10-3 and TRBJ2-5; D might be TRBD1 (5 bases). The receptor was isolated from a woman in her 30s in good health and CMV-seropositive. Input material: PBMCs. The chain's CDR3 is CAIRGDRNQETQYF. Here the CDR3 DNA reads TGTGCCATCAGGGGTGACAGAAACCAAGAGACCCAGTACTTC.